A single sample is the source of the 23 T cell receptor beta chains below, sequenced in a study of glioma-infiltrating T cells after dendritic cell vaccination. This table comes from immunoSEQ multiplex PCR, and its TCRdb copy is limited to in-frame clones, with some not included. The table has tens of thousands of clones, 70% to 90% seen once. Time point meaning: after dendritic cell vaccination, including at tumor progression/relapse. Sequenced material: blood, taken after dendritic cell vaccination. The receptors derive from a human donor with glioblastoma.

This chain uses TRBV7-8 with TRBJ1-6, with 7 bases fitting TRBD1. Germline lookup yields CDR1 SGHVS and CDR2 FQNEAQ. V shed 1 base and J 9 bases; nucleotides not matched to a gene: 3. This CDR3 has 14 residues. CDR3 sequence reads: CASSLGGQSSPLHF. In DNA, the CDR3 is TGTGCCAGCAGCTTAGGGGGACAGTCTTCACCCCTCCACTTT.

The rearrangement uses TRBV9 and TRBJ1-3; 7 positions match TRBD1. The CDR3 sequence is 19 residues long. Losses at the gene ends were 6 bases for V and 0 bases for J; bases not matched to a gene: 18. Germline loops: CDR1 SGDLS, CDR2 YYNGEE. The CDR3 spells CASNNSPGTEMISGNTIYF. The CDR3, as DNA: TGTGCCAGCAACAACTCTCCAGGGACAGAGATGATCTCTGGAAACACCATATATTTT.

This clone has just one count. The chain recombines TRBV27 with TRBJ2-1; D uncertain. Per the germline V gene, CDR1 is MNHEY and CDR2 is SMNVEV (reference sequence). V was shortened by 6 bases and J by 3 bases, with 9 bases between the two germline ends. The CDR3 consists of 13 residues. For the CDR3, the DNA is TGTGCCAGCAGCCTACTACACTACAATGAGCAGTTCTTC. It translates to CASSLLHYNEQFF.

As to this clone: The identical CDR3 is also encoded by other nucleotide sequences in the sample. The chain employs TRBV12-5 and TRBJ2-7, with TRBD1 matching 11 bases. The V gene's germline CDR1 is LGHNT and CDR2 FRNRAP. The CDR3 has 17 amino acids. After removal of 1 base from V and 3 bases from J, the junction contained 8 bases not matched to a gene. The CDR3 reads CASGLARGTGGSYEQYF. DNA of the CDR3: TGTGCTAGTGGTTTGGCAAGGGGGACAGGGGGAAGCTACGAGCAGTACTTC.

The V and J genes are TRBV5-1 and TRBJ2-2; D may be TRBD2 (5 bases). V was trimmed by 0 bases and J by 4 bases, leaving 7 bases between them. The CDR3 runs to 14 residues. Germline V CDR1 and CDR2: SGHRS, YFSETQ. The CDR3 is CASSLEAATGELFF. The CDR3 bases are TGCGCCAGCAGCTTGGAAGCGGCCACCGGGGAGCTGTTTTTT.

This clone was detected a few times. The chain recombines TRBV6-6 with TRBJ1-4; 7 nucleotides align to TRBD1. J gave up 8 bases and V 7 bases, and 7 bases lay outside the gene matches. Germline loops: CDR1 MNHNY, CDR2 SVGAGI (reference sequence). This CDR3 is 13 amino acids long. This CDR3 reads CASTGTEWEKLFF. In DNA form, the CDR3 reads TGTGCCAGCACCGGGACAGAGTGGGAAAAACTGTTTTTT.

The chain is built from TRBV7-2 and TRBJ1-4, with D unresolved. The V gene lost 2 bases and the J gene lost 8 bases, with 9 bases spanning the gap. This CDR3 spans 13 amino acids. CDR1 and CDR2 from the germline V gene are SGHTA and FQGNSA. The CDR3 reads CASSLTHREKLFF. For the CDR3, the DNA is TGTGCCAGCAGCTTAACCCACCGGGAAAAACTGTTTTTT.

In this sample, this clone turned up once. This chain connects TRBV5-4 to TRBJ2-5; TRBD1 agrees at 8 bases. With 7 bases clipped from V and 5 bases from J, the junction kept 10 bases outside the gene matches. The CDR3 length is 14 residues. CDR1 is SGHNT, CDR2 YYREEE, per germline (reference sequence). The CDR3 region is CASRITGGPETQYF. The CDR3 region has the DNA TGTGCCAGCCGCATCACAGGGGGGCCGGAGACCCAGTACTTC.

The CDR3 DNA is TGTGCCAGCAGGGTGGGGGGGCAGGAGACCCAGTACTTC. It is translated as CASRVGGQETQYF. The chain has TRBV2 and TRBJ2-5, with D perhaps matching TRBD2 (7 bases). Germline V gives CDR1 SNHLY, CDR2 FYNNEI. This CDR3 has 13 residues. V was shortened by 6 bases and J by 5 bases, with 13 bases between the two germline ends.

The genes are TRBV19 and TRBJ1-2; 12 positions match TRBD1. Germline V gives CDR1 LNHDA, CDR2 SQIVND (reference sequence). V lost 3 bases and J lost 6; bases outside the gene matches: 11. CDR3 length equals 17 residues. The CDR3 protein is CASSMGTGGAAWDGYTF. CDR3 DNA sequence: TGTGCCAGTAGTATGGGGACAGGGGGCGCGGCGTGGGATGGCTACACCTTC. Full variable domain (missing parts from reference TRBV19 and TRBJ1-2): DGGITQSPKYLFRKEGQNVTLSCEQNLNHDAMYWYRQDPGQGLRLIYYSQIVNDFQKGDIAEGYSVSREKKESFPLTVTSAQKNPTAFYLCASSMGTGGAAWDGYTFGSGTRLTVV.

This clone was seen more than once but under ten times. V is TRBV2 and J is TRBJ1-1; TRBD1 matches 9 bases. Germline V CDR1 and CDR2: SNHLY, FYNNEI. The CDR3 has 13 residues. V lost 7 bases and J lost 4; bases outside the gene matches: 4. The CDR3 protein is CASTGQGVTEAFF. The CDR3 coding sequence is TGTGCCAGCACGGGACAGGGTGTCACTGAAGCTTTCTTT.

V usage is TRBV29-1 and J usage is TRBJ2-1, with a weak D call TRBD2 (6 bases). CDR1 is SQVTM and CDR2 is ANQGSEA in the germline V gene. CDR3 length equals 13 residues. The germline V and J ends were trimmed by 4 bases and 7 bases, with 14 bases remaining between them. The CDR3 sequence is CSVGWQGGNEQFF. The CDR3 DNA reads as TGCAGCGTTGGATGGCAGGGAGGTAATGAGCAGTTCTTC.

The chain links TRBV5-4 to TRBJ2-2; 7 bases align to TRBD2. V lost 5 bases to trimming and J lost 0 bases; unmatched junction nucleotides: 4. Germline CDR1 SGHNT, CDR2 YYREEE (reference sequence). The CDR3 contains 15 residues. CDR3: CASRRRGTNTGELFF. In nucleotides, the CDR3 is TGTGCCAGCAGACGGCGGGGGACGAACACCGGGGAGCTGTTTTTT. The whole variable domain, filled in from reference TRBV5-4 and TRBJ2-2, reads ETGVTQSPTHLIKTRGQQVTLRCSSQSGHNTVSWYQQALGQGPQFIFQYYREEENGRGNFPPRFSGLQFPNYSSELNVNALELDDSALYLCASRRRGTNTGELFFGEGSRLTVL.

The CDR3 reads CASSLPGIDEQYV. The CDR3 DNA follows: TGTGCCAGCTCACTGCCAGGCATCGACGAGCAGTACGTC. The genes are TRBV18 and TRBJ2-7; D gene unclear. Deletions cut 4 bases from V and 5 bases from J, with 12 bases between. The CDR3 has 13 residues. Germline V gives CDR1 KGHSH, CDR2 LQKENI.

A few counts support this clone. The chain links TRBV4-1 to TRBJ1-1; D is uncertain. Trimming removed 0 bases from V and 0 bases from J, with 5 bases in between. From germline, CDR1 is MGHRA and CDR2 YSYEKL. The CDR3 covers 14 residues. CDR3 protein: CASSQDPVNTEAFF. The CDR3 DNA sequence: TGCGCCAGCAGCCAAGATCCCGTGAACACTGAAGCTTTCTTT.

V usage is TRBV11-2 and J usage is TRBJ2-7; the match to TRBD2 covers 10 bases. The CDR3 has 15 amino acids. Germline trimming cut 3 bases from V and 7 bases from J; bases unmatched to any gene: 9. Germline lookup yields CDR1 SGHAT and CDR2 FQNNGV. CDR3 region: CASSFSKSSGREQYV. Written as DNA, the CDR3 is TGTGCCAGCAGCTTTTCTAAGAGTAGCGGGAGGGAGCAGTACGTC.

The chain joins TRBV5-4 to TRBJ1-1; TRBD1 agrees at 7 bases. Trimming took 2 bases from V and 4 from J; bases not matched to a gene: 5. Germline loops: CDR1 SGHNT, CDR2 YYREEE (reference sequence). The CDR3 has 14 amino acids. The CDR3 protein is CASSFRGLSTEAFF. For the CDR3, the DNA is TGTGCCAGCAGCTTTAGGGGGCTTAGCACTGAAGCTTTCTTT.

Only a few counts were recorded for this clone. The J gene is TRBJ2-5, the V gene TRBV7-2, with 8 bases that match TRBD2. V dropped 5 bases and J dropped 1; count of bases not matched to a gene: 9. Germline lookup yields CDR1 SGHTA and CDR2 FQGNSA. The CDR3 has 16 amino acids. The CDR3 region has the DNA TGTGCCAGCAGCCGGGGACTAGTCAGCCGCCAAGAGACCCAGTACTTC. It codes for CASSRGLVSRQETQYF.

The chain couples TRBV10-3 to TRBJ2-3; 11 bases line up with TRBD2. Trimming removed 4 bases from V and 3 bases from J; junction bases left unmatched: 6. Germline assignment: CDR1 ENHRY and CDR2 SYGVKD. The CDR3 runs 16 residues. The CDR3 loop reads CAISVTSGAGTDTQYF. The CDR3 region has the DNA TGTGCCATCAGTGTGACTAGCGGGGCGGGTACAGATACGCAGTATTTT.

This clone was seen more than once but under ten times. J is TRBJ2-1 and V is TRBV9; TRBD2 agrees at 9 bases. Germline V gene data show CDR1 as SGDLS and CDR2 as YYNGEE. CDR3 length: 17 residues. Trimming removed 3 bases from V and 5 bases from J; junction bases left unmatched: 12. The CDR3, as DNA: TGTGCCAGCAGCGAACTAGCCTCTAGCGGGATGAACAATGAGCAGTTCTTC. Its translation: CASSELASSGMNNEQFF.

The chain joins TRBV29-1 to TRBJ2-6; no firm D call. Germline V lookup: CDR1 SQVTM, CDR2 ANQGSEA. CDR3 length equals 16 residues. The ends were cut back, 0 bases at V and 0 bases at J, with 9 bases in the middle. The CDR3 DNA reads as TGCAGCGTTGAAGAGGGTGGAGTCTCTGGGGCCAACGTCCTGACTTTC. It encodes CSVEEGGVSGANVLTF.

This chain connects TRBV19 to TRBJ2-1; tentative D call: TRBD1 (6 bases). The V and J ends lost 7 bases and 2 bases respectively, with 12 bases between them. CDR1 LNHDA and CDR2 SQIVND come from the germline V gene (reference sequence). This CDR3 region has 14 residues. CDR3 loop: CASNLGQTYNEQFF. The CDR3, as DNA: TGTGCCAGTAACCTAGGACAGACCTACAATGAGCAGTTCTTC.

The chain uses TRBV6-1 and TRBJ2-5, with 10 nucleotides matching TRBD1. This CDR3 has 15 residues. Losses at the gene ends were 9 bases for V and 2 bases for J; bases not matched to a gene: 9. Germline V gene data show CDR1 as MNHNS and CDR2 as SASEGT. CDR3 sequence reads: CASYRGGQGQETQYF. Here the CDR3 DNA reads TGTGCCAGTTACAGAGGGGGACAGGGGCAAGAGACCCAGTACTTC.